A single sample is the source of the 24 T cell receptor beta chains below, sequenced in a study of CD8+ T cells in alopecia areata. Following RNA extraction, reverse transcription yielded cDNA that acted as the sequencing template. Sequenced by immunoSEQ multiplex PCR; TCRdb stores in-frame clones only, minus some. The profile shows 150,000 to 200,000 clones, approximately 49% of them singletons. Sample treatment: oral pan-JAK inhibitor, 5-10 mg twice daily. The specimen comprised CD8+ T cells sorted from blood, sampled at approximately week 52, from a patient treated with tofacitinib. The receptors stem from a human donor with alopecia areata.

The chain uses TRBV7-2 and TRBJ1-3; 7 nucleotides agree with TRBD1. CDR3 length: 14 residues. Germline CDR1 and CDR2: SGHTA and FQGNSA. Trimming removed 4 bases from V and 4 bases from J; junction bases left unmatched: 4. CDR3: CASSSQGPGNTIYF. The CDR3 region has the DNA TGTGCCAGCAGCTCACAGGGGCCGGGAAACACCATATATTTT.

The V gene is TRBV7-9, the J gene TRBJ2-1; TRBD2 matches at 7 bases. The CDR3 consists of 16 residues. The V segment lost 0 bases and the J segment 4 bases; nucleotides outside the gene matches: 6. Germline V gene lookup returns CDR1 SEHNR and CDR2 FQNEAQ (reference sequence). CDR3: CASSLAGGGNYNEQFF. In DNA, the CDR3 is TGTGCCAGCAGCTTAGCAGGCGGGGGTAATTACAATGAGCAGTTCTTC. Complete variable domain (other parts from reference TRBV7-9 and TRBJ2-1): DTGVSQNPRHKITKRGQNVTFRCDPISEHNRLYWYRQTLGQGPEFLTYFQNEAQLEKSRLLSDRFSAERPKGSFSTLEIQRTEQGDSAMYLCASSLAGGGNYNEQFFGPGTRLTVL.

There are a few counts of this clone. The CDR3: CASSKQLQETQYF. The DNA of the CDR3 is TGTGCCAGCAGCAAACAGCTCCAAGAGACCCAGTACTTC. The V gene is TRBV7-9, the J gene TRBJ2-5; D is unclear. Germline loops: CDR1 SEHNR, CDR2 FQNEAQ (reference sequence). This CDR3 contains 13 residues. Between the trimmed V and J ends, which lost 5 bases and 1 base, there was a span of 8 bases.

CDR3 sequence: CASSFHGRAGELFF. The CDR3 DNA is TGTGCCAGCAGCTTTCACGGAAGGGCCGGGGAGCTGTTTTTT. This chain connects TRBV11-2 to TRBJ2-2; D unresolved. This CDR3 comprises 14 residues. Deletions cut 3 bases from V and 6 bases from J, with 11 bases between. CDR1 is SGHAT, CDR2 FQNNGV, per germline.

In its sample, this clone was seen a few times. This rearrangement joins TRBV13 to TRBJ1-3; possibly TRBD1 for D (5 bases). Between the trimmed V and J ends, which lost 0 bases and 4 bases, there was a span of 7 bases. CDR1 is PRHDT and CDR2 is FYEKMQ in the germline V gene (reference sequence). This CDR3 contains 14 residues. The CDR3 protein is CASSLGQVGNTIYF. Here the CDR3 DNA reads TGTGCCAGCAGCTTAGGACAGGTCGGAAACACCATATATTTT. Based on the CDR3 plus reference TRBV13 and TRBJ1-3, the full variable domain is AAGVIQSPRHLIKEKRETATLKCYPIPRHDTVYWYQQGPGQDPQFLISFYEKMQSDKGSIPDRFSAQQFSDYHSELNMSSLELGDSALYFCASSLGQVGNTIYFGEGSWLTVV.

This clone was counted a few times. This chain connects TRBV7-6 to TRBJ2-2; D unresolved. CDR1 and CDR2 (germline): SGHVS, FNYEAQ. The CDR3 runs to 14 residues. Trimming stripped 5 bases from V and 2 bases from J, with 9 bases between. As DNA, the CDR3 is TGTGCCAGCAGCGCACCCATTAACACCGGGGAGCTGTTTTTT. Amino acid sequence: CASSAPINTGELFF.

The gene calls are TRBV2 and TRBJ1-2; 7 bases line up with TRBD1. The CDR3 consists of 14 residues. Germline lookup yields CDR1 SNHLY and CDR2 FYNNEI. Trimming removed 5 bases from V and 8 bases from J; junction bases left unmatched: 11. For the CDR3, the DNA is TGTGCCAGCAGTACCGCGGAGGGGGCTGGCGGCTACACCTTC. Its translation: CASSTAEGAGGYTF. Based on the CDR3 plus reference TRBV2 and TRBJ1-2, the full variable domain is EPEVTQTPSHQVTQMGQEVILRCVPISNHLYFYWYRQILGQKVEFLVSFYNNEISEKSEIFDDQFSVERPDGSNFTLKIRSTKLEDSAMYFCASSTAEGAGGYTFGSGTRLTVV.

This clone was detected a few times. Written as DNA, the CDR3 is TGTGCCAGCAGCCTACCCCAGTATATCGAGCAGTTCTTC. Protein sequence: CASSLPQYIEQFF. The chain is built from TRBV6-6 and TRBJ2-1; D is unresolved. Looked up from germline, CDR1 is MNHNY and CDR2 is SVGAGI (reference sequence). There are 13 residues in the CDR3. Trimming cost V 6 bases and J 10 bases, with 16 bases left between them.

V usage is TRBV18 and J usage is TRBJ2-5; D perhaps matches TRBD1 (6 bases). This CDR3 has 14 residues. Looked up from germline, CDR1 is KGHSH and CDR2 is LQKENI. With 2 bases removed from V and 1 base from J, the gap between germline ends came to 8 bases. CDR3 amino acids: CASSPWDTQETQYF. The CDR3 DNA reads TGTGCCAGCTCACCATGGGACACCCAAGAGACCCAGTACTTC.

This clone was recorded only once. The CDR3 sequence is CASGSQSAKNIQYF. CDR3 DNA sequence: TGTGCCAGCGGATCACAGTCGGCCAAAAACATTCAGTACTTC. The genes are TRBV5-6 and TRBJ2-4; no definite D call. The CDR3 loop spans 14 amino acids. CDR1 SGHDT and CDR2 YYEEEE come from the germline V gene. V gave up 7 bases and J gave up 1 base, with 12 bases separating them.

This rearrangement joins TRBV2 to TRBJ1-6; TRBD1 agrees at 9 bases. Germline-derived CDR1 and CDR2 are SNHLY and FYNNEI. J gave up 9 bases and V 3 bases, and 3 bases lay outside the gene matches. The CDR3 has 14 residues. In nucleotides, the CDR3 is TGTGCCAGCAGTGAGGGACAGGGTCGTTCACCCCTCCACTTT. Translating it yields CASSEGQGRSPLHF.

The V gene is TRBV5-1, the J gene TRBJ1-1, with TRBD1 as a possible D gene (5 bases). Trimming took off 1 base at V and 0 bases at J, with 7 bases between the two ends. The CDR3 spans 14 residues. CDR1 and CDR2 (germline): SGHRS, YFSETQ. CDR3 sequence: CASSLLDMNTEAFF. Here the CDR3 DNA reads TGCGCCAGCAGCTTGCTGGACATGAACACTGAAGCTTTCTTT.

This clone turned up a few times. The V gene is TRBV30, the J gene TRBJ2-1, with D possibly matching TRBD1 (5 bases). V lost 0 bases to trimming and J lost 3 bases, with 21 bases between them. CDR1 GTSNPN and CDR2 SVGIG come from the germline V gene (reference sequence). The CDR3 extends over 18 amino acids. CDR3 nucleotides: TGTGCCTGGAGTGTACGACAGTTAGGAAGTGTGGGCTACAATGAGCAGTTCTTC. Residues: CAWSVRQLGSVGYNEQFF.

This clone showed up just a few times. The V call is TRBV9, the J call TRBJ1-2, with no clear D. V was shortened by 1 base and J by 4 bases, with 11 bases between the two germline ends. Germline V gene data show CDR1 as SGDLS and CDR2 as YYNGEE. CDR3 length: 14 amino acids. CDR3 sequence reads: CASSVRDSFYGYTF. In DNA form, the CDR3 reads TGTGCCAGCAGCGTAAGGGATTCCTTCTATGGCTACACCTTC.

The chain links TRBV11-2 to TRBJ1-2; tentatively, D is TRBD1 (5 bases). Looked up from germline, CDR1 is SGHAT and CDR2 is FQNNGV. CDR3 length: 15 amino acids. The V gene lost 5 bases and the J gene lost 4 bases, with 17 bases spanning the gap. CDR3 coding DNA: TGTGCCAGCAGCGAAAGAGAAGGGGTTGGCTATGGCTACACCTTC. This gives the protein CASSEREGVGYGYTF. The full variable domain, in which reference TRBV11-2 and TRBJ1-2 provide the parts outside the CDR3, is EAGVAQSPRYKIIEKRQSVAFWCNPISGHATLYWYQQILGQGPKLLIQFQNNGVVDDSQLPKDRFSAERLKGVDSTLKIQPAKLEDSAVYLCASSEREGVGYGYTFGSGTRLTVV.

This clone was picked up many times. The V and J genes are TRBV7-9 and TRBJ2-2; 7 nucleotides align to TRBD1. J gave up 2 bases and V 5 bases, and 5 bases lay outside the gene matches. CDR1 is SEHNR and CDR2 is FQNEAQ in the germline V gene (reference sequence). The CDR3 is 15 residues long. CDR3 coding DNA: TGTGCCAGCAGCGCCGGGACAGCCAACACCGGGGAGCTGTTTTTT. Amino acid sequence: CASSAGTANTGELFF.

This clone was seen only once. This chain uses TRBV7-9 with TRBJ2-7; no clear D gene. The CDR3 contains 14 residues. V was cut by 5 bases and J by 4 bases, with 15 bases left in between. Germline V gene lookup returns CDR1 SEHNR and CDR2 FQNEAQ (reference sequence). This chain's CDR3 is CASSPPGKGYEQYF. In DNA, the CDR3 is TGTGCCAGCAGCCCACCTGGCAAGGGATACGAGCAGTACTTC.

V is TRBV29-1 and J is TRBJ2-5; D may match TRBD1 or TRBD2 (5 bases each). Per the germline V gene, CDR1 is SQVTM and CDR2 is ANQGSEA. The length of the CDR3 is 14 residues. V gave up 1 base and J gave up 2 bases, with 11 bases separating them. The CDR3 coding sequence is TGCAGCGTTGAAGGCCCCTGGGGGCAAGAGACCCAGTACTTC. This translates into CSVEGPWGQETQYF.

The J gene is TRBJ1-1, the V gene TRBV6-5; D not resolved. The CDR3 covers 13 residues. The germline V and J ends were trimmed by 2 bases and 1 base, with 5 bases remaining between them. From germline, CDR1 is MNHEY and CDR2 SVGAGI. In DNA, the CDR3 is TGTGCCAGCAGTTACGAAGAGAACACTGAAGCTTTCTTT. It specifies CASSYEENTEAFF.

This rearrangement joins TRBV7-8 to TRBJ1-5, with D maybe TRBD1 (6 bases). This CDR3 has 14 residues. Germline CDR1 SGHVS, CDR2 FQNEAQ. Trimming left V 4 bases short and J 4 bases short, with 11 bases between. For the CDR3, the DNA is TGTGCCAGCAGCTCCCAGGGGAAGAATCAGCCCCAGCATTTT. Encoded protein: CASSSQGKNQPQHF.

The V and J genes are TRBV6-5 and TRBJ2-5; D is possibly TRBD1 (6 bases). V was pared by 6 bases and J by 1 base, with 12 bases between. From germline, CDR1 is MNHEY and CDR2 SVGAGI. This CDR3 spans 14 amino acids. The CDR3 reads CASRETGFQETQYF. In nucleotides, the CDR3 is TGTGCCAGCAGGGAAACAGGGTTCCAAGAGACCCAGTACTTC.

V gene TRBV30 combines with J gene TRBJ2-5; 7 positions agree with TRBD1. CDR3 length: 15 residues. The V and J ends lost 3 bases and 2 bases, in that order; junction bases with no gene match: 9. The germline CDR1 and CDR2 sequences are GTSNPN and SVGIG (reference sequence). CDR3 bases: TGTGCCTGGAGAAAATGGGGGACAGATCAAGAGACCCAGTACTTC. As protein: CAWRKWGTDQETQYF.

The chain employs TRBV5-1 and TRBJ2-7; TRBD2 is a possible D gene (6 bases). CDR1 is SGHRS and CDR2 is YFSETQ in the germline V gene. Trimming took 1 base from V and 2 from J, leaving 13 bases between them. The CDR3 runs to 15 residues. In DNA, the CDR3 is TGCGCCAGCAGCTTGAGCAGGGAGGCGCCCTACGAGCAGTACTTC. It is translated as CASSLSREAPYEQYF.

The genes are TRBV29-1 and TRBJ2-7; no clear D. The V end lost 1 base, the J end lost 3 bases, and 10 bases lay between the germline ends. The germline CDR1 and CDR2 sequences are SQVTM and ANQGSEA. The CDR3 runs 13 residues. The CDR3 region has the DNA TGCAGCGTTGAAGGAGTAAACCTCTACGAGCAGTACTTC. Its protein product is CSVEGVNLYEQYF.